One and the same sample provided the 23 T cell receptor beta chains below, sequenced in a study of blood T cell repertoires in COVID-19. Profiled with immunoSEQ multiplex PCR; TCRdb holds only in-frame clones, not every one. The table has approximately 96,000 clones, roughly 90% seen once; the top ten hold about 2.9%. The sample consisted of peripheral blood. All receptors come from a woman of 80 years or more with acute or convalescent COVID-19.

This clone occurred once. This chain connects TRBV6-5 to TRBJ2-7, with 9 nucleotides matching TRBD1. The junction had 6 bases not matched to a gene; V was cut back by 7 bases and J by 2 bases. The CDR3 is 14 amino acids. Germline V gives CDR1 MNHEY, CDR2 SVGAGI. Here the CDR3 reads CASTLYRGPYEQYF. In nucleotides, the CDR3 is TGTGCCAGCACCTTATACAGGGGGCCCTACGAGCAGTACTTC.

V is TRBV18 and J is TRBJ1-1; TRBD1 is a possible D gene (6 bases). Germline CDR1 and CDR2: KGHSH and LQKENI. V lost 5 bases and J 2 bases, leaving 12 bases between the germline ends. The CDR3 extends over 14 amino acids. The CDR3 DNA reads TGTGCCAGCTCATCCGGACAGTCTAACACTGAAGCTTTCTTT. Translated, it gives CASSSGQSNTEAFF.

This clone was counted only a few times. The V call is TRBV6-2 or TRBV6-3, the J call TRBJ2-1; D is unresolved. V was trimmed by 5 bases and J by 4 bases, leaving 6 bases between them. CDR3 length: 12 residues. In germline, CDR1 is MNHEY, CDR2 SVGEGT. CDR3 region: CASSLTYNEQFF. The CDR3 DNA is TGTGCCAGCAGTCTGACTTACAATGAGCAGTTCTTC.

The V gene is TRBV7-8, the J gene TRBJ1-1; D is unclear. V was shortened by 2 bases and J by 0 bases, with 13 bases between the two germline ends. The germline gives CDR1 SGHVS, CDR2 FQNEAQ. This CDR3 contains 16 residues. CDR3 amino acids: CASSLIDSRVNTEAFF. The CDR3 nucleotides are TGTGCCAGCAGCTTAATTGATAGCCGGGTGAACACTGAAGCTTTCTTT.

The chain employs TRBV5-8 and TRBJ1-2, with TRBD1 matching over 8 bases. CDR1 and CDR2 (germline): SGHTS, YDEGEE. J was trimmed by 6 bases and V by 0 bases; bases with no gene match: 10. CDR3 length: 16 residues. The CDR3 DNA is TGTGCCAGCAGCTTGGGTGTGGACAGGGAACTGAATGGCTACACCTTC. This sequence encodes CASSLGVDRELNGYTF.

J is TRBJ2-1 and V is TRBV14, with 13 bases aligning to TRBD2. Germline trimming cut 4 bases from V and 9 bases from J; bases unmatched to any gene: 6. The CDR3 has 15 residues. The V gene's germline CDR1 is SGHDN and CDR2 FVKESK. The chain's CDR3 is CASSPLAGGPSEQFF. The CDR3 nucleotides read TGTGCCAGCAGCCCACTAGCGGGAGGGCCGAGTGAGCAGTTCTTC.

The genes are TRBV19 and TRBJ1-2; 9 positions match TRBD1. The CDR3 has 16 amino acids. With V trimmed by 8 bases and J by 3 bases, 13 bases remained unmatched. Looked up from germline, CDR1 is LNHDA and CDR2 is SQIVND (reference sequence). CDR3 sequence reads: CASREGQGAVDYGYTF. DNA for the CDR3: TGTGCCAGTCGGGAGGGACAGGGTGCTGTTGACTATGGCTACACCTTC.

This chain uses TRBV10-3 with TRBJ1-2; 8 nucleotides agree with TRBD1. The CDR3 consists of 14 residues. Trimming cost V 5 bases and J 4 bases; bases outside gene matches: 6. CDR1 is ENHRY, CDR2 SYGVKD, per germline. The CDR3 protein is CAISTTGATYGYTF. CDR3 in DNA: TGTGCCATCAGTACGACAGGGGCTACCTATGGCTACACCTTC.

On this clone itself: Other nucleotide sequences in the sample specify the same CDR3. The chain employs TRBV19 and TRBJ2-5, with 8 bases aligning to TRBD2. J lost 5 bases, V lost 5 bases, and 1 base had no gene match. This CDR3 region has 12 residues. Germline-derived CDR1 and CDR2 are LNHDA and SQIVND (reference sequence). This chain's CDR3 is CASSSSGETQYF. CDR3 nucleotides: TGTGCCAGTAGTTCTAGCGGGGAGACCCAGTACTTC.

CDR3 coding DNA: TGTGCCAGTAGTACCCGCGGCGCCGGCTACACCTTC. Translated: CASSTRGAGYTF. The rearrangement joins TRBV19 to TRBJ1-2; D remains ambiguous. This CDR3 has 12 residues. CDR1 is LNHDA, CDR2 SQIVND, per germline (reference sequence). V lost 4 bases and J lost 8, with 11 bases in between.

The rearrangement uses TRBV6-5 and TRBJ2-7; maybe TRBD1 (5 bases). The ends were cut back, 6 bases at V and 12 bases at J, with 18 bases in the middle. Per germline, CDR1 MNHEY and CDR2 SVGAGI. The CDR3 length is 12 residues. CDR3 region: CASSPQGALLYF. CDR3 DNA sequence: TGTGCCAGCAGCCCCCAAGGGGCCCTTCTGTACTTC.

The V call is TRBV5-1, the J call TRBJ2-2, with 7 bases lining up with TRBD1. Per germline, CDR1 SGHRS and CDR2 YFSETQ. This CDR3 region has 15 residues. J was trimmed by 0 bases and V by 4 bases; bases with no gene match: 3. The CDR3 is CASSTDRANTGELFF. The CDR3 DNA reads TGCGCCAGCAGCACAGACAGGGCGAACACCGGGGAGCTGTTTTTT.

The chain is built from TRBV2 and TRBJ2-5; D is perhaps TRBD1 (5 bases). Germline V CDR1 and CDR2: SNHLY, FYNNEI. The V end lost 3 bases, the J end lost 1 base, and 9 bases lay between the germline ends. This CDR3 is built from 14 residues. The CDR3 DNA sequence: TGTGCCAGCAGTGATGGCAGGGCCCAAGAGACCCAGTACTTC. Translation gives CASSDGRAQETQYF.

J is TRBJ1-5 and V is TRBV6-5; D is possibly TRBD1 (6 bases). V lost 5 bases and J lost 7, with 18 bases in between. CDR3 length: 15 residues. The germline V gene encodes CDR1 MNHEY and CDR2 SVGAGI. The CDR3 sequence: CASSPMTGLRQPQHF. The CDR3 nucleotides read TGTGCCAGCAGTCCTATGACAGGCCTCAGGCAGCCCCAGCATTTT.

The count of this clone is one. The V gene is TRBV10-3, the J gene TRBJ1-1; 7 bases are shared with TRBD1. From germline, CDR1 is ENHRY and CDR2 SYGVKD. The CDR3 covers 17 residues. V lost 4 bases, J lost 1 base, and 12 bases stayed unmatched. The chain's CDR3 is CAISGPGTAAPNTEAFF. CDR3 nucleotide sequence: TGTGCCATCAGTGGTCCCGGGACAGCGGCGCCGAACACTGAAGCTTTCTTT.

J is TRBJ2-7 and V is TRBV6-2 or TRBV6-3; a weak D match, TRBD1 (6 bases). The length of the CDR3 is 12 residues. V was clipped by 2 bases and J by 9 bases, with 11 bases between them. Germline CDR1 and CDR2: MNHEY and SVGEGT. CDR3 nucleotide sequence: TGTGCCAGCAGTTACGGACAGCCCGGGCAGTACTTC. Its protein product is CASSYGQPGQYF.

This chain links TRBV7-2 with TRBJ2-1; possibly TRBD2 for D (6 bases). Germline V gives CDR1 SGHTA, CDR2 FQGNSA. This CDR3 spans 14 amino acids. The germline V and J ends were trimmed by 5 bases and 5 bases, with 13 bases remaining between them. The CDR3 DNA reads TGTGCCAGCAGCCCGAGGGGACTCGACAATGAGCAGTTCTTC. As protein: CASSPRGLDNEQFF.

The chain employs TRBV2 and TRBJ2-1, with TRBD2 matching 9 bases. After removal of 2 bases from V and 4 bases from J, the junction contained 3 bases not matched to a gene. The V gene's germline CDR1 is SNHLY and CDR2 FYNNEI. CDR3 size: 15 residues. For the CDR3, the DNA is TGTGCCAGCAGTGAACTAGCGGGGCAATACAATGAGCAGTTCTTC. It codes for CASSELAGQYNEQFF.

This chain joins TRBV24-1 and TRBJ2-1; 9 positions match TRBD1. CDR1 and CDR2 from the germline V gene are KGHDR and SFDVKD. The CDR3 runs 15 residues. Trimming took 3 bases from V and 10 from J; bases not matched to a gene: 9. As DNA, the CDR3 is TGTGCCACCAGTGATGAGGGACAGGGAGTCTCGGAGCAGTTCTTC. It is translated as CATSDEGQGVSEQFF.

The CDR3 spells CASSQLRGETQYF. The CDR3 bases are TGTGCCAGCAGCCAGCTGAGAGGGGAGACCCAGTACTTC. The chain uses TRBV3-1 (or the pseudogene TRBV3-2) and TRBJ2-5; TRBD2 is a possible D gene (5 bases). CDR1 is LGHDT and CDR2 is YNNKEL in the germline V gene (reference sequence). This CDR3 has 13 amino acids. The V end lost 3 bases, the J end lost 5 bases, and 10 bases lay between the germline ends.

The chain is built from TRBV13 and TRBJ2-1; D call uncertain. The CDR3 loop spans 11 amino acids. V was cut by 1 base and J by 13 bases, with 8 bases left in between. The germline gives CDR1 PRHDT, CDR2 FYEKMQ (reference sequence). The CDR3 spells CASSLAQEQFF. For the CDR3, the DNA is TGTGCCAGCAGCTTAGCCCAGGAACAGTTCTTC.

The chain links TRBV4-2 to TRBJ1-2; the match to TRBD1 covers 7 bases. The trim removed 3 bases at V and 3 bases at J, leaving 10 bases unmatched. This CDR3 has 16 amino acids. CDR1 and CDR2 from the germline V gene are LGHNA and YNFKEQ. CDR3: CASSQLGQAEYYGYTF. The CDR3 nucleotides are TGTGCCAGCAGCCAGCTAGGACAGGCAGAGTACTATGGCTACACCTTC.

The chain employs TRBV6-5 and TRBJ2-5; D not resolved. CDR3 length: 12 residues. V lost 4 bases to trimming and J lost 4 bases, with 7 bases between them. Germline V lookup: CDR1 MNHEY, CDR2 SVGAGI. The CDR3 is CASSSLGETQYF. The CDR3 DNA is TGTGCCAGCAGTTCGCTCGGAGAGACCCAGTACTTC.